These 28 T cell receptor beta chains came from one sample sequenced in a study of blood T cells in healthy people across ages. Combining a sample-barcoded 5' primer with a J-beta primer mix, a second PCR ran for roughly 6 to 12 cycles. TCRdb independently ran MiXCR on the 5' RACE reads; one entry per CDR3 protein. In the table there are about 1.5 million distinct CDR3 sequences, approximately 43% of which are singletons. Material for sequencing was blood. These receptors were obtained from a woman between 18 and 29 years old in good health.

J is TRBJ2-1 and V is TRBV4-1; D is ambiguous. TRBJ2-7 explains the end of the DNA better; the J call may be wrong. This CDR3 is built from 17 residues. The germline CDR1 and CDR2 sequences are MGHRA and YSYEKL. CDR3 in DNA: TGCGCCAGCAGCCAAGATCTCCAGTCGAGCTCCTACAATGAGCAGTACTTC. Translating gives CASSQDLQSSSYNEQYF.

The J gene is TRBJ2-5, the V gene TRBV5-1, with D possibly matching TRBD1 (6 bases). Looked up from germline, CDR1 is SGHRS and CDR2 is YFSETQ. Trimming left V 0 bases short and J 11 bases short, with 20 bases between. The CDR3 consists of 15 residues. In nucleotides, the CDR3 is TGCGCCAGCAGCTTGGTAGTGACAGGCGACAATGAGCAGTACTTC. Its protein product is CASSLVVTGDNEQYF.

This clonotype turned up a few times. This sequence joins TRBV4-2 and TRBJ2-7; D gene unclear. V shed 1 base and J shed 0 bases, with 7 bases lying between them. The CDR3 is 14 residues long. Germline V gene sequence: CDR1 LGHNA, CDR2 YNFKEQ. CDR3 amino acids: CASSQVRNSYEQYF. The CDR3 DNA reads as TGTGCCAGCAGCCAAGTAAGGAACTCCTACGAGCAGTACTTC.

This clonotype has more than one count but fewer than ten. The chain has TRBV12-3 or TRBV12-4 and TRBJ2-1; 9 nucleotides line up with TRBD2. The CDR3 contains 15 residues. The J segment lost 4 bases and the V segment lost 10 bases, leaving 11 bases of the junction unmatched. DNA of the CDR3: TGTGCCACCAGGAGAGCGGGGGGTTCATACAATGAGCAGTTCTTC. Its translation: CATRRAGGSYNEQFF.

The chain combines TRBV4-3 with TRBJ2-5, with D uncertain. Germline lookup yields CDR1 LGHNA and CDR2 YSLEER. With 2 bases removed from V and 4 bases from J, the gap between germline ends came to 8 bases. This CDR3 has 13 residues. CDR3 region: CASSQSPRETQYF. The CDR3 region has the DNA TGCGCCAGCAGCCAAAGTCCCAGAGAGACCCAGTACTTC.

The rearrangement uses TRBV2 and TRBJ2-5, with 8 bases aligning to TRBD2. This CDR3 spans 13 amino acids. CDR1 is SNHLY, CDR2 FYNNEI, per germline. V shed 7 bases, J shed 11 bases, and the junction held 12 bases outside the gene matches. This CDR3 is CASTDGLAHEQYF. The CDR3 coding sequence is TGTGCCAGCACCGACGGACTAGCACATGAGCAGTACTTC.

V is TRBV27 and J is TRBJ1-2; TRBD1 might be the D (6 bases). Germline V gene data show CDR1 as MNHEY and CDR2 as SMNVEV (reference sequence). The ends were cut back, 2 bases at V and 6 bases at J, with 13 bases in the middle. This CDR3 region has 14 residues. This CDR3 is CASSLIAGADGYTF. CDR3 nucleotides: TGTGCCAGCAGTTTAATCGCAGGGGCGGATGGCTACACCTTC.

A note on this clonotype: The junction does not match germline at one end; this may be a read error. This chain joins TRBV2 and TRBJ2-3; perhaps TRBD2 as D (6 bases). This CDR3 region has 14 residues. CDR1 is SNHLY and CDR2 is FYNNEI in the germline V gene. The CDR3 protein is CASSVPSDTDTRYF. The CDR3 DNA is TGTGCCAGCAGTGTTCCTAGCGACACAGATACGCGGTATTTT.

V gene TRBV12-3 or TRBV12-4 combines with J gene TRBJ2-1, with TRBD2 matching 11 bases. V was clipped by 7 bases and J by 4 bases; unmatched bases: 6. The CDR3 covers 15 residues. The CDR3 DNA sequence: TGTGCCAGCATTCCGGGACTAGCGGATTACAATGAGCAGTTCTTC. It codes for CASIPGLADYNEQFF.

This sequence joins TRBV10-3 and TRBJ2-7; D not certain. The CDR3 spans 13 residues. Germline V gene data show CDR1 as ENHRY and CDR2 as SYGVKD. Trimming shortened V by 4 bases and J by 2 bases, and 9 bases separated the two germline ends. The DNA of the CDR3 is TGTGCCATCAGTGCGGGCGGTACCTACGAGCAGTACTTC. Protein sequence: CAISAGGTYEQYF.

There are a few counts of this clonotype. This chain joins TRBV5-1 and TRBJ2-1; a weak D match, TRBD1 (6 bases). Germline values: CDR1 SGHRS, CDR2 YFSETQ. V was clipped by 0 bases and J by 4 bases, with 11 bases between them. The CDR3 extends over 15 amino acids. CDR3 loop: CASSLATGQYNEQFF. The CDR3 DNA reads as TGCGCCAGCAGCTTGGCGACCGGACAGTACAATGAGCAGTTCTTC.

About this clonotype: At one end, the junction sequence differs from germline, possibly due to a read error. This chain connects TRBV20-1 to TRBJ1-4; D call uncertain. The CDR3 spans 13 residues. CDR1 is DFQATT and CDR2 is SNEGSKA in the germline V gene (reference sequence). For the CDR3, the DNA is TGCAGTGCCCTCACACTCTCCAATGGAAAACTGTTTTTT. It specifies CSALTLSNGKLFF.

This chain connects TRBV12-3 or TRBV12-4 to TRBJ2-2; perhaps TRBD1 as D (7 bases). The CDR3 consists of 17 residues. The V and J ends lost 4 bases and 6 bases respectively, with 21 bases between them. The CDR3 DNA sequence: TGTGCCAGCAGTTCTTCCCCAGGGGGGCCTGGGTCCGGGGAGCTGTTTTTT. This translates into CASSSSPGGPGSGELFF.

The rearrangement links TRBV20-1 to TRBJ2-1; D gene ambiguous. The length of the CDR3 is 14 residues. Germline CDR1 is DFQATT and CDR2 is SNEGSKA (reference sequence). The ends were cut back, 4 bases at V and 6 bases at J, with 16 bases in the middle. The CDR3 nucleotides read TGCAGTGCTACCAAGGACGGTAACTGCAATGAGCAGTTCTTC. This sequence encodes CSATKDGNCNEQFF.

The V and J genes are TRBV6-1 and TRBJ1-5; 8 bases fit TRBD1. Looked up from germline, CDR1 is MNHNS and CDR2 is SASEGT. This CDR3 comprises 17 residues. The V segment lost 5 bases and the J segment 3 bases; nucleotides outside the gene matches: 12. This CDR3 is CASSKGQGRVDNQPQHF. CDR3 DNA sequence: TGTGCCAGCAGTAAAGGACAGGGACGAGTTGACAATCAGCCCCAGCATTTT.

This clonotype has only a few counts. The gene calls are TRBV3-1 and TRBJ2-3; TRBD2 aligns across 7 bases. V lost 0 bases and J lost 2; bases outside the gene matches: 5. Germline CDR1 LGHDT, CDR2 YNNKEL (reference sequence). The CDR3 runs to 16 residues. The CDR3 DNA reads TGTGCCAGCAGCCAAGATAATCGGGAGGCCACAGATACGCAGTATTTT. Encoded protein: CASSQDNREATDTQYF.

The rearrangement links TRBV15 to TRBJ2-7, with D possibly being TRBD1 (6 bases). This CDR3 has 13 residues. Germline lookup yields CDR1 LNHNV and CDR2 YYDKDF (reference sequence). The V end was cut by 1 base, the J end by 5 bases, with 9 bases between. This CDR3 reads CATSRVRGDEQYF. As DNA, the CDR3 is TGTGCCACCAGCAGAGTCAGGGGTGACGAGCAGTACTTC.

The CDR3: CASSAQTARGTEAFF. The CDR3 DNA sequence: TGTGCCAGCAGTGCACAGACCGCCCGGGGCACTGAAGCTTTCTTT. This rearrangement joins TRBV2 to TRBJ1-1; D is undetermined. V lost 4 bases to trimming and J lost 4 bases, with 16 bases between them. The CDR3 contains 15 residues. From germline, CDR1 is SNHLY and CDR2 FYNNEI. Complete variable domain (other parts from reference TRBV2 and TRBJ1-1): EPEVTQTPSHQVTQMGQEVILRCVPISNHLYFYWYRQILGQKVEFLVSFYNNEISEKSEIFDDQFSVERPDGSNFTLKIRSTKLEDSAMYFCASSAQTARGTEAFFGQGTRLTVV.

The chain has TRBV29-1 and TRBJ2-5, with D uncertain. Per germline, CDR1 SQVTM and CDR2 ANQGSEA. V was trimmed by 4 bases and J by 5 bases, leaving 14 bases between them. This CDR3 is 13 amino acids long. The CDR3 region has the DNA TGCAGCGTTGGAGGTCTCCCCGGGGAGACCCAGTACTTC. Translating it yields CSVGGLPGETQYF. Full variable domain (outside the CDR3, taken from reference TRBV29-1 and TRBJ2-5): SAVISQKPSRDICQRGTSLTIQCQVDSQVTMMFWYRQQPGQSLTLIATANQGSEATYESGFVIDKFPISRPNLTFSTLTVSNMSPEDSSIYLCSVGGLPGETQYFGPGTRLLVL.

This clonotype was seen more than once but under ten times. V usage is TRBV4-3 and J usage is TRBJ2-7; D remains ambiguous. V shed 4 bases and J shed 4 bases, with 20 bases lying between them. The germline V gene has CDR1 LGHNA and CDR2 YSLEER. The CDR3 sequence is 16 residues long. Here the CDR3 reads CASSRETSSFGYEQYF. The CDR3 bases are TGCGCCAGCAGCCGCGAGACGTCCAGCTTTGGATACGAGCAGTACTTC.

The chain uses TRBV12-3 or TRBV12-4 and TRBJ1-5; possible D gene TRBD1, 5 bases. Between the trimmed V and J ends, which lost 3 bases and 8 bases, there was a span of 11 bases. CDR3 size: 13 residues. CDR3 sequence: CASSFAGKEPQHF. CDR3 coding DNA: TGTGCCAGCAGTTTTGCAGGGAAGGAGCCCCAGCATTTT.

The V gene is TRBV28, the J gene TRBJ2-5; TRBD1 matches 10 bases. The germline CDR1 and CDR2 sequences are MDHEN and SYDVKM. CDR3 length: 15 amino acids. Germline trimming cut 4 bases from V and 5 bases from J; bases unmatched to any gene: 7. DNA of the CDR3: TGTGCCAGCAGTTCTCCCGGGACAGGGGTCGAGACCCAGTACTTC. Translated, it gives CASSSPGTGVETQYF.

This clonotype was detected only once. Since a much larger clone is just one base distant, this may be a read error. The CDR3, as DNA: TGTGCCAGCAGCGCAACCGGGACTAACTCCTACAATGAGCAGTACTTC. Amino acids: CASSATGTNSYNEQYF. The chain combines TRBV6-2 or TRBV6-3 with TRBJ2-1, with TRBD2 identical over 7 bases. The J call is uncertain, as TRBJ2-7 better fits the DNA end. Germline assignment: CDR1 MNHEY and CDR2 SVGEGT. The CDR3 totals 16 residues.

The chain is built from TRBV3-1 and TRBJ2-5, with 9 bases fitting TRBD2. The CDR3 has 15 amino acids. Per the germline V gene, CDR1 is LGHDT and CDR2 is YNNKEL (reference sequence). Trimming at V came to 4 bases and at J to 2 bases, leaving 5 bases not matched to a gene. The CDR3 DNA follows: TGTGCCAGCAGCCGAGTAGCGGGGGCTCAAGAGACCCAGTACTTC. Amino acid sequence: CASSRVAGAQETQYF.

This chain links TRBV20-1 with TRBJ2-4, with D possibly being TRBD1 or TRBD2 (5 bases each). TRBJ2-7 matches the DNA end more closely, so the J call is doubtful. The CDR3 length is 18 residues. Germline assignment: CDR1 DFQATT and CDR2 SNEGSKA (reference sequence). As DNA, the CDR3 is TGCAGTGCTAGAGAATATGGGGGTAATGGGCAGAAATCCTACGAGCAGTACTTC. This sequence encodes CSAREYGGNGQKSYEQYF.

The chain links TRBV7-2 to TRBJ1-1; 8 nucleotides line up with TRBD1. V lost 4 bases and J lost 1; bases outside the gene matches: 8. The CDR3 covers 16 residues. Germline V gene data show CDR1 as SGHTA and CDR2 as FQGNSA. Here the CDR3 DNA reads TGTGCCAGCAGCTCTTCAGGGGGCGAAACGAACACTGAAGCTTTCTTT. Translating gives CASSSSGGETNTEAFF.

The rearrangement links TRBV12-3 or TRBV12-4 to TRBJ2-7; D is perhaps TRBD1 or TRBD2 (6 bases each). The CDR3 extends over 16 amino acids. V was trimmed by 4 bases and J by 7 bases, leaving 23 bases between them. The chain's CDR3 is CASSSPRGASYNEQYF. CDR3 coding DNA: TGTGCCAGCAGTTCGCCAAGGGGGGCCTCCTACAATGAGCAGTACTTC.

This chain uses TRBV6-6 with TRBJ1-1; D not certain. The CDR3 length is 13 residues. Germline V gene sequence: CDR1 MNHNY, CDR2 SVGAGI (reference sequence). The V gene lost 6 bases and the J gene lost 1 base, with 9 bases spanning the gap. The CDR3 loop is CASRTDGNTEAFF. In DNA form, the CDR3 reads TGTGCCAGCAGAACTGACGGGAACACTGAAGCTTTCTTT.